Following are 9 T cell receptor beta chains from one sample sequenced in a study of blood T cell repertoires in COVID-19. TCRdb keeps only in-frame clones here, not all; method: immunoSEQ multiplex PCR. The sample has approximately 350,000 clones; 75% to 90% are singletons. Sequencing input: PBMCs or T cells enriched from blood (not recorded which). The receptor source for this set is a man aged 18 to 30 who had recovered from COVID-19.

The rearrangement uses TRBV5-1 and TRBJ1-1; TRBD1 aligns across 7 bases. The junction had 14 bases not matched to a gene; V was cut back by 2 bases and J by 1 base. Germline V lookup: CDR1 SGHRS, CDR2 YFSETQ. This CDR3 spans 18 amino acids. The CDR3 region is CASSLIAPEGARNTEAFF. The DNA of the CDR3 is TGCGCCAGCAGCTTAATAGCCCCGGAGGGGGCGCGGAACACTGAAGCTTTCTTT.

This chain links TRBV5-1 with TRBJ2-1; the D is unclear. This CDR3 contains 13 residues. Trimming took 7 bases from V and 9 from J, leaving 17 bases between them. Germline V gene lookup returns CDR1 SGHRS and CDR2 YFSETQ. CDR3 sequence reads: CASSPSEVSEQFF. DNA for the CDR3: TGCGCCAGCTCGCCCAGCGAAGTCAGTGAGCAGTTCTTC.

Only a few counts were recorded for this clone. The chain's CDR3 is CASSQHRGRDEQFF. As DNA, the CDR3 is TGCGCCAGCAGCCAGCACAGGGGTCGGGATGAGCAGTTCTTC. This sequence joins TRBV4-1 and TRBJ2-1, with 7 positions matching TRBD1. Looked up from germline, CDR1 is MGHRA and CDR2 is YSYEKL. The J segment lost 8 bases and the V segment lost 3 bases, leaving 7 bases of the junction unmatched. The CDR3 covers 14 residues.

As DNA, the CDR3 is TGTGCCAGCAGTGACTCGGCAGGGGGCCGGAGGACTGAAGCTTTCTTT. Translated: CASSDSAGGRRTEAFF. This sequence joins TRBV6-4 and TRBJ1-1, with 8 bases lining up with TRBD1. Germline values: CDR1 MRHNA, CDR2 SNTAGT. J was trimmed by 5 bases and V by 0 bases; bases with no gene match: 8. The CDR3 loop spans 16 amino acids.

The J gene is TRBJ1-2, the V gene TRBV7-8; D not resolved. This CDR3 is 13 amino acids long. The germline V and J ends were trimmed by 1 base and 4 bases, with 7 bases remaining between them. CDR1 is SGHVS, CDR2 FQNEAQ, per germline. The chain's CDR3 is CASSLGAGYGYTF. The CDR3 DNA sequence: TGTGCCAGCAGCTTAGGGGCAGGCTATGGCTACACCTTC.

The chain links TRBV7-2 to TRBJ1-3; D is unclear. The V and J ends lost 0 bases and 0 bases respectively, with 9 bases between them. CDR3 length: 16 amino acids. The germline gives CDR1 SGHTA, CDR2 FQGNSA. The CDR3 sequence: CASSLAQAGSGNTIYF. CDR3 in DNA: TGTGCCAGCAGCTTAGCGCAGGCAGGCTCTGGAAACACCATATATTTT.

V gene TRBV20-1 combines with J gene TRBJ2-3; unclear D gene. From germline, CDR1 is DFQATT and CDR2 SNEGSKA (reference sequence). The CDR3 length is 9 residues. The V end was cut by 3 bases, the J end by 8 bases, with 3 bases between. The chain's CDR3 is CSASGTQYF. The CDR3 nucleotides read TGCAGTGCTAGCGGTACGCAGTATTTT.

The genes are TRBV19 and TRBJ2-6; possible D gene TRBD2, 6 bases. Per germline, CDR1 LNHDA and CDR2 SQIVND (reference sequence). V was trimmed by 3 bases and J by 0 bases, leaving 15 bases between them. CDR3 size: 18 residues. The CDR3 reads CASSIGGYLPSGANVLTF. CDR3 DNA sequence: TGTGCCAGTAGTATTGGGGGGTACCTTCCCTCTGGGGCCAACGTCCTGACTTTC.

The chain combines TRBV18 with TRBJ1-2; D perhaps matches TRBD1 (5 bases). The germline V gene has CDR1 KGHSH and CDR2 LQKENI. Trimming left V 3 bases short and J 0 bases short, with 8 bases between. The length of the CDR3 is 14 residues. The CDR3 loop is CASSPTASNYGYTF. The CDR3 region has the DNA TGTGCCAGCTCACCGACAGCTTCTAACTATGGCTACACCTTC.